This T cell receptor beta chain emerged from a study of blood T cell repertoires in COVID-19. Study details: PBMCs, B-cell-depleted T cells, or T cells were the source of the cDNA or gDNA that made up the material.

The CDR3 totals 13 residues. V was clipped by 0 bases and J by 7 bases; unmatched bases: 3. Germline values: CDR1 GTSNPN, CDR2 SVGIG (reference sequence). TCRdb keeps only in-frame clones here, not all; method: immunoSEQ multiplex PCR. The sample shows 140,000 to 150,000 clones, 80% to 90% of them seen only once. Material for sequencing was peripheral blood. The chain employs TRBV30 and TRBJ1-1, with TRBD1 matching 9 bases. The clonotype comes from a human donor in a cohort sampled during active COVID-19. The CDR3, as DNA: TGTGCCTGGAGTGTACAGGGGGCAAATGAAGCTTTCTTT. Amino acids: CAWSVQGANEAFF.